The present entry profiles one TCR beta chain with its context. As yet, its antigen is unknown. Both 60 Vbeta primers and 13 Jbeta primers went into the PCR. Assay: immunoSEQ multiplex PCR; the TCRdb copy retains only in-frame clones and omits some. The sample holds 150,000 or so clones, around 84% seen once. This CDR3 contains 13 residues. Germline V lookup: CDR1 SGHTA, CDR2 FQGNSA. Trimming shortened V by 5 bases and J by 10 bases, and 15 bases separated the two germline ends. This record comes from a study of cytomegalovirus exposure and HLA in healthy donors. Study-level findings and limits: Several V segments, TRBV6-2 and TRBV6-3 among them, could not be told apart and were dropped.

The source of this sequence is a man aged 18 to 29 in good health and CMV-seronegative. Specimen: PBMCs. The rearrangement joins TRBV7-2 to TRBJ2-1; weak D call: TRBD2 (6 bases). The CDR3 is CASSGVWGREQFF. The CDR3 nucleotides are TGTGCCAGCAGCGGGGTTTGGGGGAGGGAGCAGTTCTTC.